Included here is one TCR beta chain sequence, with context. Looked up from germline, CDR1 is KGHDR and CDR2 is SFDVKD. V gave up 5 bases and J gave up 0 bases, with 16 bases separating them. The CDR3 is 18 residues long. This entry comes from a study of T cell responses to AZD1222 COVID-19 vaccine. Here immunoSEQ multiplex PCR was the method, and the copy in TCRdb shows in-frame clones only, minus some. The table has roughly 100,000 clones, 70% to 90% seen once. Sequences were derived from peripheral blood, sampled on day 0 of AZD1222 vaccination. This TCR came from an adult in good health. The gene calls are TRBV24-1 and TRBJ2-6; tentative D call: TRBD2 (5 bases). The CDR3 spells CATSGFLGETSGANVLTF. The CDR3 nucleotides are TGTGCCACCAGTGGGTTTTTGGGAGAGACCTCTGGGGCCAACGTCCTGACTTTC.